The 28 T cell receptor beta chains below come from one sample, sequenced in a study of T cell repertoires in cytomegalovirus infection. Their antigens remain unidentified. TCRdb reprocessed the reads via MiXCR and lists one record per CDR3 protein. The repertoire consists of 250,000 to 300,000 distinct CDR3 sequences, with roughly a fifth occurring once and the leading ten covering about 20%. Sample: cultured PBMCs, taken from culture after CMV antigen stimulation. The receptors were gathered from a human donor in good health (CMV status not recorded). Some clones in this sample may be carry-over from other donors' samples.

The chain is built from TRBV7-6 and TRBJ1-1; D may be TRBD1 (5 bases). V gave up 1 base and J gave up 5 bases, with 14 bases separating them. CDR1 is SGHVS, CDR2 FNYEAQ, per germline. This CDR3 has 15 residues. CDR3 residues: CASSLGGRILTEAFF. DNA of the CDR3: TGTGCCAGCAGCTTAGGGGGGAGAATATTGACTGAAGCTTTCTTT.

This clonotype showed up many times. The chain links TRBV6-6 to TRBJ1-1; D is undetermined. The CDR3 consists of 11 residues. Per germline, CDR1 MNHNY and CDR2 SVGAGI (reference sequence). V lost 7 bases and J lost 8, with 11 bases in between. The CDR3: CASNTGPEAFF. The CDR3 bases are TGTGCCAGCAATACCGGGCCGGAAGCTTTCTTT.

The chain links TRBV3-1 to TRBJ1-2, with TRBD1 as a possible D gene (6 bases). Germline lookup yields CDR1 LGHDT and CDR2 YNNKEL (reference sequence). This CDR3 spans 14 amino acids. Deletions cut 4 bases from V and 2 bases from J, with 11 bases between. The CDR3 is CASSPRDTNYGYTF. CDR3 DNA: TGTGCCAGCAGCCCCCGGGACACGAACTATGGCTACACCTTC.

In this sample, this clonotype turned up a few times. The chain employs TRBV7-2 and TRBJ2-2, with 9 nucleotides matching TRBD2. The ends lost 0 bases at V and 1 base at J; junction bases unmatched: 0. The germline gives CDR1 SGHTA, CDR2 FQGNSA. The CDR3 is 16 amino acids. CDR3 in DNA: TGTGCCAGCAGCTTAGCTAGCGGGAGGAACACCGGGGAGCTGTTTTTT. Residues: CASSLASGRNTGELFF.

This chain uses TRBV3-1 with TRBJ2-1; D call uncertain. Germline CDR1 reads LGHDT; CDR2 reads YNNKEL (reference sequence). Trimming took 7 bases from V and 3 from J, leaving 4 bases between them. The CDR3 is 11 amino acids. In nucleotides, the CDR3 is TGTGCCAGCAAGGGCTACAATGAGCAGTTCTTC. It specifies CASKGYNEQFF.

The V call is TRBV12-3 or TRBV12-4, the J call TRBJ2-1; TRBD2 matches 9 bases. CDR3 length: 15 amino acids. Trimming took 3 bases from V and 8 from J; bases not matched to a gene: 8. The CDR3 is CASSLSGRSFDEQFF. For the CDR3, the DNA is TGTGCCAGCAGTTTGAGCGGGAGGTCGTTCGATGAGCAGTTCTTC.

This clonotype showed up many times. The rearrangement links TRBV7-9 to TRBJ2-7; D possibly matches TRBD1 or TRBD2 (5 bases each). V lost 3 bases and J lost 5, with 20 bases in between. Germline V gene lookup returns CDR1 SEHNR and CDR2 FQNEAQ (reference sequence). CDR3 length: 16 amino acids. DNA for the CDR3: TGTGCCAGCAGCTTTCAACCGGGACGAGGCTTTAACGAGCAGTACTTC. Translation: CASSFQPGRGFNEQYF.

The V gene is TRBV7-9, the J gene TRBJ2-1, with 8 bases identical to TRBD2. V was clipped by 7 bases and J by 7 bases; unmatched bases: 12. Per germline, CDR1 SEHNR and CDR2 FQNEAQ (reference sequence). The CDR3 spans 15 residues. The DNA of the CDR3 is TGTGCCAGCAACCTCGCGGGACTAGTTTGGAATGAGCAGTTCTTC. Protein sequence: CASNLAGLVWNEQFF. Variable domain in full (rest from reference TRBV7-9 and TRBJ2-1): DTGVSQNPRHKITKRGQNVTFRCDPISEHNRLYWYRQTLGQGPEFLTYFQNEAQLEKSRLLSDRFSAERPKGSFSTLEIQRTEQGDSAMYLCASNLAGLVWNEQFFGPGTRLTVL.

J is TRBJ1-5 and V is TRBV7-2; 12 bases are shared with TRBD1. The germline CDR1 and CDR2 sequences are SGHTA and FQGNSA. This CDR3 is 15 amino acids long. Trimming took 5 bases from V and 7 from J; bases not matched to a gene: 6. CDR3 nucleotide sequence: TGTGCCAGCAGCGCGGGACAGGGGGCCGGACAGCCCCAGCATTTT. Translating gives CASSAGQGAGQPQHF.

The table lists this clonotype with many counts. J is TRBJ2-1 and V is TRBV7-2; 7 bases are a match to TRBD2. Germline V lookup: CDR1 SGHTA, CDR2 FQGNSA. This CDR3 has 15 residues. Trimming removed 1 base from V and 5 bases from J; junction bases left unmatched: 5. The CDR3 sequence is CASSLGGRADNEQFF. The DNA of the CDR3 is TGTGCCAGCAGCTTAGGAGGGAGGGCCGACAATGAGCAGTTCTTC.

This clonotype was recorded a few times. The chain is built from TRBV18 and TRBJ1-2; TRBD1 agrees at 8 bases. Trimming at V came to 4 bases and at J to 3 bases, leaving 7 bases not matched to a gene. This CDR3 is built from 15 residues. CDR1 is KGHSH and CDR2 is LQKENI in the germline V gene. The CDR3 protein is CASSQTGGIYYGYTF. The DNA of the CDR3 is TGTGCCAGCTCACAAACAGGGGGGATTTACTATGGCTACACCTTC. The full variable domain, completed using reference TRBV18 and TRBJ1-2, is NAGVMQNPRHLVRRRGQEARLRCSPMKGHSHVYWYRQLPEEGLKFMVYLQKENIIDESGMPKERFSAEFPKEGPSILRIQQVVRGDSAAYFCASSQTGGIYYGYTFGSGTRLTVV.

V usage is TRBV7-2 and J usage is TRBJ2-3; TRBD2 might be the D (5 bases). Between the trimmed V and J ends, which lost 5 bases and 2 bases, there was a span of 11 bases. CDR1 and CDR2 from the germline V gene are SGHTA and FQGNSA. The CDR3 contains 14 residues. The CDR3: CASSPSGDTDTQYF. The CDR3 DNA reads TGTGCCAGCAGCCCGAGCGGAGACACAGATACGCAGTATTTT. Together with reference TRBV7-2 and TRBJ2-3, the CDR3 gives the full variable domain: GAGVSQSPSNKVTEKGKDVELRCDPISGHTALYWYRQSLGQGLEFLIYFQGNSAPDKSGLPSDRFSAERTGGSVSTLTIQRTQQEDSAVYLCASSPSGDTDTQYFGPGTRLTVL.

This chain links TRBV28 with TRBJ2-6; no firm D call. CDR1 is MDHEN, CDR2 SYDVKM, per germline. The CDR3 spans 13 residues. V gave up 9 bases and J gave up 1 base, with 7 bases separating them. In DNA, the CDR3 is TGTGCCAGTCAAGAGTCTGGGGCCAACGTCCTGACTTTC. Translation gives CASQESGANVLTF.

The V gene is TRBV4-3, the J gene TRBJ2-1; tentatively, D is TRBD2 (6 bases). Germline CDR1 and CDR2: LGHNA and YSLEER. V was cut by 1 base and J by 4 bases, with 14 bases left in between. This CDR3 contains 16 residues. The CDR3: CASSQVGVRGYNEQFF. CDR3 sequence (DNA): TGCGCCAGCAGCCAAGTAGGGGTGCGGGGTTACAATGAGCAGTTCTTC.

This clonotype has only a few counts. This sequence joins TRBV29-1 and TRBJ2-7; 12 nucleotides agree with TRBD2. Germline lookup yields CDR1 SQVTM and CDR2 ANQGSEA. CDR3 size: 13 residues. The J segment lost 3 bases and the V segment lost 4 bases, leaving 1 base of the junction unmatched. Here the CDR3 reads CSVGTSGNYEQYF. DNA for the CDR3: TGCAGCGTTGGGACTAGCGGGAACTACGAGCAGTACTTC.

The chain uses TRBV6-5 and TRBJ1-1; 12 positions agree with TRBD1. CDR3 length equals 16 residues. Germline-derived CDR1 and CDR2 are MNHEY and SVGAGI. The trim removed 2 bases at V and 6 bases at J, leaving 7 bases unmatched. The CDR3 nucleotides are TGTGCCAGCAGTTACCGGGACAGGGGGCCTTTGGCTGAAGCTTTCTTT. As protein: CASSYRDRGPLAEAFF.

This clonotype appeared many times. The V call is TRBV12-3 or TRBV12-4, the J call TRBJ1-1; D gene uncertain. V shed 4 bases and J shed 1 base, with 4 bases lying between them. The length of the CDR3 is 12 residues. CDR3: CASSWSNTEAFF. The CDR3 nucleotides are TGTGCCAGCAGTTGGTCGAACACTGAAGCTTTCTTT.

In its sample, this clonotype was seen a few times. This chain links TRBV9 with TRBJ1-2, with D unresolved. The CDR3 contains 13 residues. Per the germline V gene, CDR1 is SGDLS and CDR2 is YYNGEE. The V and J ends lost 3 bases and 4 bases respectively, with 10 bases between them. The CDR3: CASSGRGVYGYTF. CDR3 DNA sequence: TGTGCCAGCAGCGGCCGTGGGGTCTATGGCTACACCTTC.

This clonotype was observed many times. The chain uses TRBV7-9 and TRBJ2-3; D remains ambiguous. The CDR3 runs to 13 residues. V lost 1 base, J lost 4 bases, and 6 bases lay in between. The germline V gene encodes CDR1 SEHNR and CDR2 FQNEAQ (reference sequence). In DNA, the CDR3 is TGTGCCAGCAGCTTAGATTTCCCAGATACGCAGTATTTT. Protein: CASSLDFPDTQYF.

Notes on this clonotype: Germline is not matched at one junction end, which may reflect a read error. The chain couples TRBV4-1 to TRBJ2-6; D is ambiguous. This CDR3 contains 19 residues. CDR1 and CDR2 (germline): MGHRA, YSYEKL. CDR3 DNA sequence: TGCGCCAGCAGACAAGTGGGTAGGGCTACTCGCTCTGGGGCCAACGTCCTGACTTTC. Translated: CASRQVGRATRSGANVLTF.

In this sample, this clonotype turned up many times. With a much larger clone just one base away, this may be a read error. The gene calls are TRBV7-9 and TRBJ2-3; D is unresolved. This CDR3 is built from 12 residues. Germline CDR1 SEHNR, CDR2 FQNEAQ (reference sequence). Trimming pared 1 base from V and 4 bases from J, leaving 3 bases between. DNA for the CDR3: TGTGCCAGCAGCTTAGTCGCAGATACGCAGTATTTT. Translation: CASSLVADTQYF.

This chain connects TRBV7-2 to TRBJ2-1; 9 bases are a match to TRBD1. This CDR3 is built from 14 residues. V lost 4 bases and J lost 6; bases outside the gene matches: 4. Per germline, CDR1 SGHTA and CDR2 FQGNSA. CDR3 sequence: CASSWGQGPNEQFF. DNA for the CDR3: TGTGCCAGCAGCTGGGGACAGGGACCCAATGAGCAGTTCTTC.

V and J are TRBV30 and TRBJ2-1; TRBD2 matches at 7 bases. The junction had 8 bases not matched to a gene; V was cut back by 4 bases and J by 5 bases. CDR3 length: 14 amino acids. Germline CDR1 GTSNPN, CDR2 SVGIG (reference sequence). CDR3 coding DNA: TGTGCCTGGACTCCAGGACTAGGAAACAATGAGCAGTTCTTC. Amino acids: CAWTPGLGNNEQFF.

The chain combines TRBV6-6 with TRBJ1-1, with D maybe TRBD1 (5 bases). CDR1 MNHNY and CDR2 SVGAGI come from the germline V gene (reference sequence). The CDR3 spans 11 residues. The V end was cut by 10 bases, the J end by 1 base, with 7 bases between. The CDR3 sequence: CATTGNTEAFF. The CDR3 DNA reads TGTGCCACCACAGGGAACACTGAAGCTTTCTTT.

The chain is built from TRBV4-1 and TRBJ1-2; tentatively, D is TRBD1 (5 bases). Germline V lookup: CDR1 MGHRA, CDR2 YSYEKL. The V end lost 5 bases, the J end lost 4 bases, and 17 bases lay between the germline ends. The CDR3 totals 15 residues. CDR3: CASSFTQGGSYGYTF. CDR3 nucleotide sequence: TGCGCCAGCAGCTTTACGCAGGGCGGTAGCTATGGCTACACCTTC.

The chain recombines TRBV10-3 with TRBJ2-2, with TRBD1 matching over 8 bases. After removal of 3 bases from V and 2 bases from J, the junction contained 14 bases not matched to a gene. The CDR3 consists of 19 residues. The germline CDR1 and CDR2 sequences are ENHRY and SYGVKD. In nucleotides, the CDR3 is TGTGCCATCAGTGATCCCATGGGACAGGCCTGGGGTAACACCGGGGAGCTGTTTTTT. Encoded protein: CAISDPMGQAWGNTGELFF.

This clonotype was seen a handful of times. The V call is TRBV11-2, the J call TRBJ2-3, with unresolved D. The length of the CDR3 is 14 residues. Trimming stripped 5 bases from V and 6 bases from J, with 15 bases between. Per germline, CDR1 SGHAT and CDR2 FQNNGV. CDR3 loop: CASSPAVALDTQYF. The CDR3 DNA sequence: TGTGCCAGCAGCCCGGCCGTCGCCTTGGATACGCAGTATTTT.

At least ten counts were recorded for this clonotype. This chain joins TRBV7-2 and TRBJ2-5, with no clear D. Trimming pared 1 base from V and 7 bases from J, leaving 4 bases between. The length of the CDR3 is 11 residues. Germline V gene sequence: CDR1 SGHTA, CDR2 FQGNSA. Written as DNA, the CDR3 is TGTGCCAGCAGCTTAGAGGTGACCCAGTACTTC. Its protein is CASSLEVTQYF.